The clone carrying this T cell receptor (beta chain) was seen a handful of times. The antigen is not known. The source of the sample is a study of beta chain features in type 1 diabetes. General study points: TCRB CDR3s from Type 1 diabetes patients were moderately but significantly shorter in all four CD4+ subsets. Lower insertion and higher deletion counts appeared at VDJ junctions in type 1 diabetes patients. Sampled from patients, naive, central memory and Treg TCRB repertoires appeared more similar than those sampled from healthy donors. Sequencing the cDNA could make cells with high TCR expression show up more than they should.

V dropped 2 bases and J dropped 3; count of bases not matched to a gene: 8. In germline, CDR1 is SGHRS, CDR2 YFSETQ. CDR3 length equals 15 residues. The investigators reverse transcribed all of the isolated RNA, so they sequenced expressed TCRB transcripts. The repertoire was sequenced with immunoSEQ multiplex PCR; TCRdb's copy has only in-frame clones and lacks some. This sample has a few hundred thousand clones, with approximately 16% found just once. The sequenced material came from naive CD4+ T cells from blood. The V and J genes are TRBV5-1 and TRBJ2-7; 7 positions agree with TRBD2. This TCR was recovered from a man aged 30 to 39 with type 1 diabetes. The CDR3 bases are TGCGCCAGCAGCTTTCGGCGGGAGTCGAACTACGAGCAGTACTTC. This translates into CASSFRRESNYEQYF.